This TCR beta chain was identified during a study of blood T cell repertoires in COVID-19. For the study at large: Some COVID-19 samples were acute and others convalescent; all came from the United States, Italy and Spain. PBMCs, B-cell-depleted T cells, or T cells provided the cDNA or gDNA that made up the material.

The CDR3 length is 12 residues. V lost 3 bases and J lost 11; bases outside the gene matches: 6. As handled by the study authors: Reference gene primer amplification in the assay estimated nucleated cell counts. Measured with immunoSEQ multiplex PCR; TCRdb has only the in-frame clones, and not every one. V, J and clone size are those of that table, while D and trimming were read from the DNA. The sample lists 95,000 to 110,000 clones; almost 85% were seen once. The clonotype was recovered from a human donor in a cohort sampled during active COVID-19. The chain recombines TRBV12-3 or TRBV12-4 with TRBJ1-1, with TRBD1 identical over 7 bases. Sequenced input: peripheral blood. The DNA of the CDR3 is TGTGCCAGCAGTTTCTCAGGGGGTCGGGCTTTCTTT. It codes for CASSFSGGRAFF.